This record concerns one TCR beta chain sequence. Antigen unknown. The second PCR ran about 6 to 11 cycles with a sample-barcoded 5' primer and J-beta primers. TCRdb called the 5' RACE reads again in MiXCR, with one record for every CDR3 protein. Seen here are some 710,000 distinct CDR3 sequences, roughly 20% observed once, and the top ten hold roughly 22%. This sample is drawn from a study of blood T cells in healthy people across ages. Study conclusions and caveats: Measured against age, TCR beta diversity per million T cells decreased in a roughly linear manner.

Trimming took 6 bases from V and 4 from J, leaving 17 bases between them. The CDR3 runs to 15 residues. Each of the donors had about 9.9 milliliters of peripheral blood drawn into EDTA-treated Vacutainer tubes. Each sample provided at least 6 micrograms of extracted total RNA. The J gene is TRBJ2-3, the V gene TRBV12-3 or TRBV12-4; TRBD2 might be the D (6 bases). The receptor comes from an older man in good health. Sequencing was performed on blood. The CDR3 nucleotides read TGTGCCAGCAGCTCCGGGAGAGTTCGGGCAGATACGCAGTATTTT. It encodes CASSSGRVRADTQYF.